These 20 T cell receptor beta chains originate from one sample sequenced in a study of blood T cell repertoires in COVID-19. Produced via immunoSEQ multiplex PCR; TCRdb's table is partial and in-frame only. This table holds about 80,000 clones, roughly 80% found once. The sequenced sample consisted of peripheral blood. All receptors come from a man aged 55 to 70 with COVID-19, enrolled during active disease.

This clone was observed a single time. The chain's CDR3 is CASSLNAGGSYEQYF. The DNA for the CDR3 is TGTGCCAGCAGTTTGAACGCGGGGGGCTCCTACGAGCAGTACTTC. The chain links TRBV6-5 to TRBJ2-7; 8 positions match TRBD2. This CDR3 has 15 amino acids. Germline V gene sequence: CDR1 MNHEY, CDR2 SVGAGI. The V gene end was trimmed by 4 bases and the J gene end by 0 bases; junction bases not matched to a gene: 5.

The chain is built from TRBV2 and TRBJ1-1; TRBD1 matches 8 bases. Germline-derived CDR1 and CDR2 are SNHLY and FYNNEI. V gave up 11 bases and J gave up 5 bases; unmatched junction bases: 13. The CDR3 consists of 14 residues. CDR3 sequence reads: CASSGGELLTEAFF. Here the CDR3 DNA reads TGTGCCTCGTCAGGGGGCGAACTCTTGACTGAAGCTTTCTTT. The full variable domain, with the rest looked up from reference TRBV2 and TRBJ1-1, is EPEVTQTPSHQVTQMGQEVILRCVPISNHLYFYWYRQILGQKVEFLVSFYNNEISEKSEIFDDQFSVERPDGSNFTLKIRSTKLEDSAMYFCASSGGELLTEAFFGQGTRLTVV.

The rearrangement links TRBV18 to TRBJ1-2, with D perhaps matching TRBD1 (5 bases). Germline CDR1 and CDR2: KGHSH and LQKENI. The CDR3 totals 17 residues. V was cut by 6 bases and J by 1 base, with 21 bases left in between. This CDR3 reads CASSLEQVSHNNYGYTF. CDR3 sequence (DNA): TGTGCCAGCTCCCTCGAACAGGTCTCTCATAATAACTATGGCTACACCTTC.

This clone was found once. J is TRBJ1-6 and V is TRBV27; D might be TRBD1 (5 bases). The CDR3 spans 15 residues. The V and J ends lost 2 bases and 6 bases respectively, with 11 bases between them. Germline assignment: CDR1 MNHEY and CDR2 SMNVEV (reference sequence). Here the CDR3 DNA reads TGTGCCAGCAGTTTAAGAGGACAAGTTAATTCACCCCTCCACTTT. Its translation: CASSLRGQVNSPLHF.

V usage is TRBV6-9 and J usage is TRBJ1-6; 7 nucleotides agree with TRBD1. The CDR3 is 15 residues long. The V gene's germline CDR1 is MNHGY and CDR2 SVAAGI. After removal of 6 bases from V and 7 bases from J, the junction contained 9 bases not matched to a gene. The CDR3 sequence: CASRNKTGKNSPLHF. DNA of the CDR3: TGTGCCAGCAGAAATAAGACAGGGAAGAATTCACCCCTCCACTTT.

CDR3 nucleotides: TGTGCCATCAGTGAGACAGGGGGACGCACTGAAGCTTTCTTT. It translates to CAISETGGRTEAFF. This chain uses TRBV10-3 with TRBJ1-1; 8 bases are a match to TRBD1. V lost 2 bases to trimming and J lost 4 bases; unmatched junction nucleotides: 3. Germline-derived CDR1 and CDR2 are ENHRY and SYGVKD. The CDR3 contains 14 residues.

The chain is built from TRBV2 and TRBJ1-1; 7 nucleotides line up with TRBD1. Germline lookup yields CDR1 SNHLY and CDR2 FYNNEI. After removal of 0 bases from V and 0 bases from J, the junction contained 1 base not matched to a gene. There are 15 residues in the CDR3. CDR3 nucleotide sequence: TGTGCCAGCAGTGAAGCGACAGGGATGAACACTGAAGCTTTCTTT. This gives the protein CASSEATGMNTEAFF.

J is TRBJ2-3 and V is TRBV12-3 or TRBV12-4; D gene unclear. V lost 5 bases and J lost 5, with 11 bases in between. The CDR3 contains 13 residues. The CDR3 reads CASSRQIRDTQYF. CDR3 DNA sequence: TGTGCCAGCAGTCGACAAATCAGAGATACGCAGTATTTT.

V and J are TRBV6-5 and TRBJ2-7; a possible D gene is TRBD2 (6 bases). This CDR3 spans 11 amino acids. V shed 6 bases and J shed 7 bases, with 10 bases lying between them. CDR1 is MNHEY, CDR2 SVGAGI, per germline. The chain's CDR3 is CASRSGREQYF. CDR3 nucleotide sequence: TGTGCCAGCAGGTCCGGGAGAGAGCAGTACTTC.

The chain is built from TRBV4-1 and TRBJ2-7; 8 bases map to TRBD1. Per germline, CDR1 MGHRA and CDR2 YSYEKL. The CDR3 extends over 15 amino acids. V trimming: 3 bases; J trimming: 4 bases; junction bases outside the gene matches: 8. CDR3 bases: TGCGCCAGCAGCCACCCGGACAGGGATCGGTACGAGCAGTACTTC. As protein: CASSHPDRDRYEQYF.

The chain has TRBV9 and TRBJ2-6; D may be TRBD2 (5 bases). V was shortened by 4 bases and J by 2 bases, with 19 bases between the two germline ends. CDR1 is SGDLS, CDR2 YYNGEE, per germline. This CDR3 has 18 amino acids. CDR3 nucleotide sequence: TGTGCCAGCAGCCCCAGGTTTGGGGAGCACCCTGGGGCCAACGTCCTGACTTTC. This encodes CASSPRFGEHPGANVLTF.

The sample holds a few counts of this clone. V and J are TRBV21-1 and TRBJ1-2; the DNA was not compared with TRBD1, the D call given in the table. TRBV21-1 is noted as a pseudogene. CDR3 length: 14 residues. The CDR3 is CASSKTTGTDGYTF. CDR3 bases: TGTGCCAGCAGCAAAACGACAGGGACGGATGGCTACACCTTC.

The chain couples TRBV24-1 to TRBJ2-1; TRBD2 agrees at 7 bases. CDR1 is KGHDR, CDR2 SFDVKD, per germline. V lost 4 bases, J lost 4 bases, and 9 bases stayed unmatched. The CDR3 is 16 residues long. CDR3 sequence: CATSDSSGSSYNEQFF. The CDR3 region has the DNA TGTGCCACCAGTGACTCTAGCGGATCCTCTTACAATGAGCAGTTCTTC.

The genes are TRBV25-1 and TRBJ2-3, with a tentative D call TRBD2 (6 bases). CDR3 length: 16 residues. Germline loops: CDR1 MGHDK, CDR2 SYGVNS. Trimming shortened V by 0 bases and J by 1 base, and 11 bases separated the two germline ends. The DNA of the CDR3 is TGTGCCAGCAGTGAATACCGGGGGTTTGGCACAGATACGCAGTATTTT. Protein sequence: CASSEYRGFGTDTQYF.

This chain connects TRBV11-1 to TRBJ2-3; D gene uncertain. Looked up from germline, CDR1 is SGHAT and CDR2 is FQDESV (reference sequence). This CDR3 spans 13 amino acids. Trimming pared 3 bases from V and 1 base from J, leaving 5 bases between. CDR3 in amino acids: CASSFPGTDTQYF. CDR3 nucleotides: TGTGCCAGCAGCTTCCCGGGCACAGATACGCAGTATTTT.

V gene TRBV3-1 (or the pseudogene TRBV3-2) combines with J gene TRBJ1-3; weak D call: TRBD1 (6 bases). CDR3 length: 16 amino acids. From germline, CDR1 is LGHDT and CDR2 YNNKEL (reference sequence). The ends were cut back, 6 bases at V and 2 bases at J, with 17 bases in the middle. The CDR3 loop is CASSPQTGSAGNTIYF. In nucleotides, the CDR3 is TGTGCCAGCAGTCCCCAGACAGGAAGTGCTGGAAACACCATATATTTT.

This chain uses TRBV10-3 with TRBJ1-6, with D perhaps TRBD1 (5 bases). Germline lookup yields CDR1 ENHRY and CDR2 SYGVKD. V lost 10 bases, J lost 7 bases, and 14 bases lay in between. This CDR3 spans 13 amino acids. Here the CDR3 reads CATRRGDNSPLHF. DNA of the CDR3: TGTGCCACCCGGCGGGGCGACAATTCACCCCTCCACTTT.

This chain connects TRBV7-9 to TRBJ1-2; D uncertain. The germline gives CDR1 SEHNR, CDR2 FQNEAQ (reference sequence). This CDR3 contains 14 residues. V dropped 1 base and J dropped 4 bases, with 10 bases sitting between them. The chain's CDR3 is CASSLGVLGYGYTF. The CDR3 DNA is TGTGCCAGCAGCTTAGGTGTACTCGGCTATGGCTACACCTTC.

The J gene is TRBJ1-6, the V gene TRBV11-2; D perhaps matches TRBD1 (5 bases). Germline lookup yields CDR1 SGHAT and CDR2 FQNNGV. V lost 3 bases and J lost 8, with 11 bases in between. The length of the CDR3 is 14 residues. The CDR3 protein is CASSFWGEYSPLHF. CDR3 sequence (DNA): TGTGCCAGCAGCTTTTGGGGGGAGTATTCACCCCTCCACTTT.

The rearrangement links TRBV5-4 to TRBJ2-7, with D possibly TRBD2 on 6 matching bases. Germline CDR1 reads SGHNT; CDR2 reads YYREEE (reference sequence). V shed 0 bases and J shed 4 bases, with 14 bases lying between them. The CDR3 has 15 residues. CDR3 bases: TGTGCCAGCAGCTTGGGTCGGACTAAGGAGTACGAGCAGTACTTC. It translates to CASSLGRTKEYEQYF.